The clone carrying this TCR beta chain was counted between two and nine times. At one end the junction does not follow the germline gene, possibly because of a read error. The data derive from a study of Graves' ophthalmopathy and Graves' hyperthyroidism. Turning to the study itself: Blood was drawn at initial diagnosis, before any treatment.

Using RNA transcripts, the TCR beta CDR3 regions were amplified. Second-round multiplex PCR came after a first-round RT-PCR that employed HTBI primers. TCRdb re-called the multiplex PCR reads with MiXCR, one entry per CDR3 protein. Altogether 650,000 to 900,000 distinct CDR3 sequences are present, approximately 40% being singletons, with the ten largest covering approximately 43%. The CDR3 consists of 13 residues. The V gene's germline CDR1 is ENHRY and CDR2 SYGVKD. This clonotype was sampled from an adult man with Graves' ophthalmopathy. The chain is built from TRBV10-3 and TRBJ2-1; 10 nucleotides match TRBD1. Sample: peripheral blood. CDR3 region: CAVRQGAGNEQFF. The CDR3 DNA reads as TGTGCCGTCAGACAGGGGGCAGGCAATGAGCAGTTCTTC.